A single TCR beta chain is shown here with its context. The data were obtained in a study of blood T cell repertoires in COVID-19. Followed longitudinally, the Seattle patients had been enrolled during active infection. The junction had 5 bases not matched to a gene; V was cut back by 4 bases and J by 3 bases. Germline lookup yields CDR1 SQVTM and CDR2 ANQGSEA. This CDR3 contains 14 residues. Per the original methods: Quantification of nucleated cells was approximated via reference gene primer amplification. Sequenced by immunoSEQ multiplex PCR; TCRdb stores in-frame clones only, minus some. From that table come the V and J calls and clone size; the DNA was used to work out D and trimming. This sample has under 400,000 clones; over 75% occur once, and the top ten carry more than 9%.

This sequence was found in a woman aged 25 to 39 with COVID-19, enrolled during active disease. Specimen: peripheral blood. The rearrangement links TRBV29-1 to TRBJ2-7, with TRBD1 matching over 11 bases. CDR3 bases: TGCAGCGTTGGAAGGACAGGGGGCTACTACGAGCAGTACTTC. Translated: CSVGRTGGYYEQYF.